These 10 T cell receptor beta chains share one sample of origin, sequenced in a study of CD8 T cells in ankylosing spondylitis. Study results and caveats: What seemed typical of ankylosing spondylitis blood was a TCR beta motif built from several highly homologous variants.

For these TCRs, the target antigens are not known. A single record per CDR3 protein comes from TCRdb applying MiXCR to the 5' RACE reads. The data show roughly 450,000 distinct CDR3 sequences, roughly a quarter seen once. Source material: blood, either unsorted or a sorted T cell fraction (not recorded which). The source of these receptors is a male donor with ankylosing spondylitis.

This clonotype was counted between two and nine times. V is TRBV7-2 and J is TRBJ1-6, with 9 bases lining up with TRBD1. The CDR3 length is 15 residues. V was pared by 2 bases and J by 7 bases, with 3 bases of the junction left unmatched. Germline CDR1 and CDR2: SGHTA and FQGNSA. DNA of the CDR3: TGTGCCAGCAGCTTAACAGGGGGCGAAAATTCACCCCTCCACTTT. Protein product: CASSLTGGENSPLHF.

This clonotype showed up many times. The chain couples TRBV5-5 to TRBJ2-7; maybe TRBD1 (6 bases). The CDR3 extends over 14 amino acids. The V end was cut by 4 bases, the J end by 2 bases, with 13 bases between. The germline V gene has CDR1 SGHKS and CDR2 YYEKEE (reference sequence). The CDR3 loop reads CASSTWTAPYEQYF. CDR3 sequence (DNA): TGTGCCAGCAGCACCTGGACAGCCCCCTACGAGCAGTACTTC. Full variable domain (remainder filled in from reference TRBV5-5 and TRBJ2-7): DAGVTQSPTHLIKTRGQQVTLRCSPISGHKSVSWYQQVLGQGPQFIFQYYEKEERGRGNFPDRFSARQFPNYSSELNVNALLLGDSALYLCASSTWTAPYEQYFGPGTRLTVT.

This rearrangement joins TRBV14 to TRBJ2-5, with D perhaps given as TRBD1 or TRBD2 (6 bases each). CDR1 and CDR2 (germline): SGHDN, FVKESK. The CDR3 runs to 14 residues. V was pared by 2 bases and J by 4 bases, with 11 bases between. The DNA for the CDR3 is TGTGCCAGCAGCCAACAAGGGGGGTTAGAGACCCAGTACTTC. Its translation is CASSQQGGLETQYF.

The chain recombines TRBV14 with TRBJ2-5; the D is unclear. Germline V gene data show CDR1 as SGHDN and CDR2 as FVKESK. The V end was cut by 4 bases, the J end by 3 bases, with 15 bases between. This CDR3 is 15 amino acids long. Written as DNA, the CDR3 is TGTGCCAGCAGCCTGTCGGTGTTTGGGAAAGAGACCCAGTACTTC. It yields the protein CASSLSVFGKETQYF. The entire variable domain, with the rest obtained from reference TRBV14 and TRBJ2-5, is as follows: EAGVTQFPSHSVIEKGQTVTLRCDPISGHDNLYWYRRVMGKEIKFLLHFVKESKQDESGMPNNRFLAERTGGTYSTLKVQPAELEDSGVYFCASSLSVFGKETQYFGPGTRLLVL.

The chain has TRBV5-1 and TRBJ1-1; 12 positions agree with TRBD1. From germline, CDR1 is SGHRS and CDR2 YFSETQ. V lost 5 bases to trimming and J lost 4 bases; unmatched junction nucleotides: 12. CDR3 length equals 17 residues. This chain's CDR3 is CASSYGSGTGGSTEAFF. CDR3 nucleotides: TGCGCCAGCAGTTATGGATCCGGGACAGGGGGCTCCACTGAAGCTTTCTTT.

This CDR3 is CSVEILSYNEQFF. In DNA form, the CDR3 reads TGCAGCGTCGAGATCCTCTCCTACAATGAGCAGTTCTTC. The V gene is TRBV29-1, the J gene TRBJ2-1; D not certain. The germline V gene encodes CDR1 SQVTM and CDR2 ANQGSEA. The CDR3 contains 13 residues. V shed 6 bases and J shed 0 bases, with 9 bases lying between them.

A few counts support this clonotype. The chain combines TRBV27 with TRBJ1-1, with 8 bases matching TRBD1. Per the germline V gene, CDR1 is MNHEY and CDR2 is SMNVEV (reference sequence). The V gene end was trimmed by 4 bases and the J gene end by 10 bases; junction bases not matched to a gene: 8. This CDR3 region has 13 residues. The CDR3 nucleotides read TGTGCCAGCAGTTGGACAGGGACCGGGAGAGCTTTCTTT. Encoded protein: CASSWTGTGRAFF.

The J gene is TRBJ2-5, the V gene TRBV20-1; 7 nucleotides agree with TRBD1. Germline values: CDR1 DFQATT, CDR2 SNEGSKA (reference sequence). The length of the CDR3 is 14 residues. V dropped 5 bases and J dropped 3; count of bases not matched to a gene: 9. The CDR3 here is CSAPGIDREETQYF. For the CDR3, the DNA is TGCAGTGCTCCAGGAATCGACAGGGAAGAGACCCAGTACTTC.

This clonotype was counted only a few times. The chain links TRBV12-3 or TRBV12-4 to TRBJ2-2; TRBD1 matches 7 bases. V was clipped by 5 bases and J by 4 bases; unmatched bases: 10. The CDR3 sequence is 16 residues long. The CDR3 reads CASSQRTGPGTGELFF. The CDR3 DNA reads TGTGCCAGCAGTCAACGGACAGGCCCAGGCACCGGGGAGCTGTTTTTT.

This clonotype was picked up a small number of times. The chain is built from TRBV7-2 and TRBJ2-7; no reliable D call. V shed 1 base and J shed 0 bases, with 7 bases lying between them. Germline V gives CDR1 SGHTA, CDR2 FQGNSA. The CDR3 runs to 14 residues. The CDR3 region has the DNA TGTGCCAGCAGCTTAGACCCGAGCTCCTACGAGCAGTACGTC. As protein: CASSLDPSSYEQYV.